A selection of T cell receptor beta chains follows, all from one sample in a study of human T cells and chemical hapten exposure. In TCRdb, the RACE reads were re-called with MiXCR into one record per CDR3 protein. The sample has fewer than 500,000 distinct CDR3 sequences; around 5% are singletons. The source material was whole blood, sampled in connection with sensitization to the hapten diphenylcyclopropenone (DPC). The receptors shown here come from a woman aged 45-65 years with alopecia areata. Some clones in this sample may be carry-over from other donors' samples. Each CDR3 is given with its conserved first and last residue. A D gene is named only where the DNA matches it firmly. Clone sizes are given selectively: once, few, many, or a class where the clone is expanded.

V	D	length	size	J	CDR3	DNA
TRBV12-3/TRBV12-4	.	14	.	TRBJ1-2	CASSLARSFYGYTF	TGTGCCAGCAGTTTAGCGCGAAGCTTCTATGGCTACACCTTC
TRBV12-3/TRBV12-4	.	15	many	TRBJ1-1	CASSPARGAGAEAFF	TGTGCCAGCAGCCCTGCGAGGGGGGCGGGAGCTGAAGCTTTCTTT
TRBV3-1	.	13	few	TRBJ1-4	CASSLGLSEKLFF	TGTGCCAGCAGCCTGGGCCTCTCGGAAAAACTGTTTTTT
TRBV12-3/TRBV12-4	TRBD2	18	many	TRBJ2-1	CASSLWASGSSSYNEQFF	TGTGCCAGCAGTTTGTGGGCTAGCGGGAGTTCCTCCTACAATGAGCAGTTCTTC
TRBV4-2	TRBD2	14	many	TRBJ2-1	CASSQGTSGRAPFF	TGTGCCAGCAGCCAAGGGACTAGCGGGAGGGCTCCGTTCTTC
TRBV24-1	.	15	.	TRBJ2-6	CATSDRGSGANVLTF	TGTGCCACCAGTGATCGGGGCTCTGGGGCCAACGTCCTGACTTTC
TRBV18	.	14	few	TRBJ1-1	CASSLQIQNTEAFF	TGTGCCAGCTCTCTTCAAATCCAGAACACTGAAGCTTTCTTT
TRBV12-3/TRBV12-4	.	13	many	TRBJ2-5	CASSSDSDWTQYF	TGTGCCAGCAGCTCAGACAGCGATTGGACCCAGTACTTC
TRBV6-6	TRBD1	15	many	TRBJ1-3	CASRMDRGGGNTIYF	TGTGCCAGCAGAATGGACAGGGGAGGTGGAAACACCATATATTTT
TRBV6-6	.	15	.	TRBJ2-3	CASSSRGTSTDTQYF	TGTGCCAGCAGTTCCAGGGGAACTAGCACAGATACGCAGTATTTT
TRBV7-2	.	14	many	TRBJ2-1	CASSEGGAYNEQFF	TGTGCCAGCAGCGAGGGCGGGGCCTACAATGAGCAGTTCTTC
TRBV29-1	.	13	.	TRBJ2-1	CSAIAGARPEQFF	TGCAGCGCTATCGCGGGGGCGCGGCCTGAGCAGTTCTTC
TRBV6-5	TRBD1	15	.	TRBJ1-2	CASSYSGTGGNGYTF	TGTGCCAGCAGTTACTCTGGGACAGGGGGCAATGGCTACACCTTC
TRBV3-1	.	14	.	TRBJ1-6	CASRGERNNSPLHF	TGTGCCAGCAGGGGGGAACGTAATAATTCACCCCTCCACTTT
TRBV5-1	TRBD1	15	few	TRBJ1-1	CASSLAGDRNTEAFF	TGCGCCAGCAGCTTGGCCGGGGACAGGAACACTGAAGCTTTCTTT
TRBV25-1	.	14	few	TRBJ1-1	CASSERPRTSEAFF	TGTGCCAGCAGTGAACGCCCCCGAACAAGTGAAGCTTTCTTT
TRBV10-3	.	15	many	TRBJ2-3	CAISERRSSTDTQYF	TGTGCCATCAGTGAAAGAAGGTCTAGCACAGATACGCAGTATTTT
TRBV2	TRBD2	14	many	TRBJ2-3	CASIWREGRDTQYF	TGTGCCAGCATATGGCGGGAGGGCCGGGATACGCAGTATTTT
TRBV12-3/TRBV12-4	.	11	many	TRBJ2-7	CASSLGFEQYF	TGTGCCAGCAGTTTAGGTTTCGAGCAGTACTTC
TRBV20-1	.	13	few	TRBJ2-7	CSARRLAHPEQYF	TGCAGTGCTAGGAGGTTAGCCCATCCCGAGCAGTACTTC
TRBV30	.	12	many	TRBJ2-2	CAWSGPTGELFF	TGTGCCTGGAGCGGTCCCACCGGGGAGCTGTTTTTT
TRBV10-3	TRBD1	17	few	TRBJ2-1	CAISESRDRGLRNEQFF	TGTGCCATCAGTGAGTCCCGGGACAGGGGGCTCCGGAATGAGCAGTTCTTC
TRBV7-8	.	15	many	TRBJ2-3	CASSLTGDFTDTQYF	TGTGCCAGCAGCTTGACGGGGGACTTCACAGATACGCAGTATTTT
TRBV5-6	TRBD1	13	many	TRBJ2-4	CASSAGQGRIQYF	TGTGCCAGCAGCGCTGGACAGGGGAGGATTCAGTACTTC
TRBV18	TRBD2	16	few	TRBJ2-5	CASSPPQAGGLKTQYF	TGTGCCAGCTCACCACCCCAAGCGGGGGGCCTGAAGACCCAGTACTTC
TRBV7-2	.	13	.	TRBJ1-4	CASSWRGNEKLFF	TGTGCCAGCAGCTGGAGGGGGAATGAAAAACTGTTTTTT
TRBV3-1	.	13	few	TRBJ2-2	CASSRKGAGELFF	TGTGCCAGCAGCCGGAAGGGGGCCGGGGAGCTGTTTTTT
TRBV12-3/TRBV12-4	TRBD1	15	.	TRBJ1-1	CASSFAGGGNTEAFF	TGTGCCAGCAGTTTCGCAGGGGGCGGGAACACTGAAGCTTTCTTT
TRBV4-1	TRBD1	16	many	TRBJ2-7	CASSQLKPGQSHEQYF	TGCGCCAGCAGCCAACTTAAACCGGGACAGTCCCACGAGCAGTACTTC
TRBV7-9	TRBD2	16	many	TRBJ2-4	CASSASGGVAKNIQYF	TGTGCCAGCAGCGCGAGCGGGGGGGTAGCCAAAAACATTCAGTACTTC
TRBV7-6	TRBD1	16	many	TRBJ2-2	CASSSNRGQNTGELFF	TGTGCCAGCAGCTCCAACAGGGGTCAGAACACCGGGGAGCTGTTTTTT
TRBV6-1	.	15	.	TRBJ2-7	CASSDFPRGVHEQYF	TGTGCCAGCAGTGACTTCCCTAGGGGAGTCCACGAGCAGTACTTC
TRBV29-1	.	12	many	TRBJ2-1	CSVGMVYNEQFF	TGCAGCGTGGGAATGGTCTACAATGAGCAGTTCTTC
TRBV14	.	15	many	TRBJ2-3	CASSQGSTSTDTQYF	TGTGCCAGCAGCCAAGGATCCACAAGCACAGATACGCAGTATTTT
TRBV12-3/TRBV12-4	.	14	few	TRBJ2-1	CASRATGHYNEQFF	TGTGCCAGCAGGGCGACGGGACACTACAATGAGCAGTTCTTC
TRBV6-5	.	15	few	TRBJ2-3	CASSGGRLQVDTQYF	TGTGCCAGCAGTGGGGGGAGACTACAGGTAGATACGCAGTATTTT
TRBV27	TRBD1	14	many	TRBJ1-5	CASSPGTGVQPQHF	TGTGCCAGCAGTCCAGGGACAGGGGTACAGCCCCAGCATTTT
TRBV4-1	.	13	many	TRBJ1-5	CASSQTLNQPQHF	TGCGCCAGCAGTCAAACTCTCAATCAGCCCCAGCATTTT
TRBV28	.	16	many	TRBJ2-1	CASSSPTGAKVDEQFF	TGTGCCAGCAGCTCACCTACGGGAGCTAAGGTGGATGAGCAGTTCTTC
TRBV2	.	10	many	TRBJ2-1	CASSWNEQFF	TGTGCCAGCAGTTGGAATGAGCAGTTCTTC
TRBV7-2	.	18	few	TRBJ2-3	CASSQARGAEALTDTQYF	TGTGCCAGCAGCCAAGCGAGGGGAGCGGAGGCTCTCACAGATACGCAGTATTTT
TRBV4-2	.	15	few	TRBJ1-1	CASSQDNTANTEAFF	TGTGCCAGCAGCCAAGATAATACAGCGAACACTGAAGCTTTCTTT
TRBV5-4	TRBD1	13	few	TRBJ1-1	CASMLQGGTEAFF	TGTGCCAGCATGCTACAGGGGGGGACTGAAGCTTTCTTT
TRBV12-3/TRBV12-4	.	13	many	TRBJ2-7	CASRPGTTYEQYF	TGTGCCAGCAGGCCCGGGACCACCTACGAGCAGTACTTC
TRBV20-1	.	15	.	TRBJ1-3	CSASEGSSTGNTIYF	TGCAGTGCTAGTGAGGGCAGTTCCACTGGAAACACCATATATTTT